The 6 T cell receptor beta chains below were found in one sample sequenced in a study of blood T cells in healthy people across ages. A second about 6 to 12 cycle PCR used barcoded and J-beta primers. TCRdb reprocessed the 5' RACE reads with MiXCR, giving one entry per CDR3 protein. The table shows just under 750,000 distinct CDR3 sequences, with 22% occurring only once. The sequencing input was blood. These receptor sequences come from a man aged 70-80 years in good health.

The chain carries TRBV29-1 and TRBJ1-2, with a tentative D call TRBD1 (6 bases). This CDR3 has 11 residues. V was clipped by 7 bases and J by 8 bases, with 14 bases between them. Germline V gene lookup returns CDR1 SQVTM and CDR2 ANQGSEA. The CDR3 DNA is TGCAGCGCCCAAAAGGGGGGCGGCTACACCTTC. It codes for CSAQKGGGYTF.

To note about this clonotype: This clone may be a read error of a much larger clone one base away. The chain joins TRBV10-3 to TRBJ2-7, with 8 positions matching TRBD1. CDR1 and CDR2 (germline): ENHRY, SYGVKD. The CDR3 length is 15 residues. CDR3 sequence: CAISKGQAPFYEHYF. The DNA for the CDR3 is TGTGCCATCAGTAAGGGACAGGCGCCTTTCTACGAGCACTACTTC.

This clonotype was seen a handful of times. This chain links TRBV6-2 or TRBV6-3 with TRBJ2-2; tentatively, D is TRBD2 (6 bases). The CDR3 contains 16 residues. V was cut by 0 bases and J by 6 bases, with 14 bases left in between. In germline, CDR1 is MNHEY, CDR2 SVGEGT. The CDR3 here is CASSYSKGGVAGELFF. The CDR3 DNA follows: TGTGCCAGCAGTTACTCGAAGGGCGGGGTGGCCGGGGAGCTGTTTTTT.

This clonotype appeared a few times. The V gene is TRBV15, the J gene TRBJ2-3; 9 nucleotides line up with TRBD1. Losses at the gene ends were 2 bases for V and 10 bases for J; bases not matched to a gene: 10. The CDR3 has 15 amino acids. Germline assignment: CDR1 LNHNV and CDR2 YYDKDF (reference sequence). The CDR3 nucleotides read TGTGCCACCAGCAGACTCGATACAGGGGGCAGGCCGCAGTATTTT. This sequence encodes CATSRLDTGGRPQYF.

The chain carries TRBV18 and TRBJ2-7, with TRBD1 matching 9 bases. V shed 6 bases, J shed 4 bases, and the junction held 7 bases outside the gene matches. Germline lookup yields CDR1 KGHSH and CDR2 LQKENI. The CDR3 runs to 14 residues. The CDR3 loop reads CASSQGQGLYEQYF. In nucleotides, the CDR3 is TGTGCCAGCTCGCAGGGACAGGGATTATACGAGCAGTACTTC.

Comments on this clonotype: One end of the junction varies from germline; a read error may be responsible. The chain employs TRBV20-1 and TRBJ2-1; 8 nucleotides align to TRBD2. The CDR3 runs to 15 residues. From germline, CDR1 is DFQATT and CDR2 SNEGSKA (reference sequence). The CDR3 spells CGATESGSSYNEQFF. The CDR3 nucleotides are TGCGGTGCTACAGAAAGCGGGAGTTCCTACAATGAGCAGTTCTTC.